This paragraph reports one T cell receptor (beta chain). Trimming shortened V by 1 base and J by 6 bases, and 6 bases separated the two germline ends. Germline assignment: CDR1 MNHNY and CDR2 SVGAGI (reference sequence). The CDR3 sequence is 12 residues long. Primed by a sample-barcoded 5' primer and a J-beta primer mix, a second PCR proceeded for about 7 to 12 cycles. TCRdb re-analysed the 5' RACE reads in MiXCR, keeping a single row per CDR3 protein. This table holds 1.5 million to 2 million distinct CDR3 sequences, roughly two fifths found once. The source of the sample is a study of blood T cells in healthy people across ages.

This sequence joins TRBV6-6 and TRBJ1-2; a weak D match, TRBD1 (5 bases). Sequenced sample: blood. This TCR came from a human donor in good health. The CDR3 DNA reads TGTGCCAGCAGTTACTTGGGGGATGGCTACACCTTC. Its protein is CASSYLGDGYTF.